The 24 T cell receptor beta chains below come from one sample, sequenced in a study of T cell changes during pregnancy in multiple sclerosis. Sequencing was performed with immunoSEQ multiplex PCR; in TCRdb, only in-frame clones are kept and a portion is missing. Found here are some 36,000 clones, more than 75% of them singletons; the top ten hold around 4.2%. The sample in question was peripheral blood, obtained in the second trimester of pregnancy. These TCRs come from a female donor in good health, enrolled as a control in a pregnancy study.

The CDR3 loop reads CASSLFGKRDSPLHF. CDR3 DNA: TGTGCCAGCAGTTTATTCGGGAAGAGGGATTCACCCCTCCACTTT. The chain joins TRBV28 to TRBJ1-6; D remains ambiguous. CDR1 is MDHEN, CDR2 SYDVKM, per germline. The CDR3 consists of 15 residues. Trimming shortened V by 1 base and J by 8 bases, and 12 bases separated the two germline ends.

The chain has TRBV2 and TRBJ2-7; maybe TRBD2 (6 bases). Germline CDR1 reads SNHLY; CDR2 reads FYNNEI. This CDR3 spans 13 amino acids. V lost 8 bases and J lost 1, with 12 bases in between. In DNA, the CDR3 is TGTGCCAGCTCCCCGGCGGGGTCCTACGAGCAGTACTTC. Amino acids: CASSPAGSYEQYF.

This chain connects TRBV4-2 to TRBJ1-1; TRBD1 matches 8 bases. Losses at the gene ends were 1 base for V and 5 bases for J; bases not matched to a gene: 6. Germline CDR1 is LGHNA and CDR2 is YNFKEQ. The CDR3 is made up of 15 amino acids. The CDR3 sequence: CASSQAGGVGTEAFF. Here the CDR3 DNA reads TGTGCCAGCAGCCAAGCAGGGGGCGTGGGGACTGAAGCTTTCTTT.

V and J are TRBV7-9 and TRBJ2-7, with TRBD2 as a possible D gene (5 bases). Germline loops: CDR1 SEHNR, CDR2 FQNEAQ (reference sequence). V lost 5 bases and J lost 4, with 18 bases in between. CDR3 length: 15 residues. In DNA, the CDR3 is TGTGCCAGCAGCCGCACTTCCGGGAACCATTACGAGCAGTACTTC. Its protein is CASSRTSGNHYEQYF.

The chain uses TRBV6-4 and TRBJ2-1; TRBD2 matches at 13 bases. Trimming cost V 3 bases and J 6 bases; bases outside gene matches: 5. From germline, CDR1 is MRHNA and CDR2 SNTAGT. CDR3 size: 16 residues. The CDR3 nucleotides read TGTGCCAGCAGTGAATTCACTAGCGGGGGGGCCAATGAGCAGTTCTTC. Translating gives CASSEFTSGGANEQFF.

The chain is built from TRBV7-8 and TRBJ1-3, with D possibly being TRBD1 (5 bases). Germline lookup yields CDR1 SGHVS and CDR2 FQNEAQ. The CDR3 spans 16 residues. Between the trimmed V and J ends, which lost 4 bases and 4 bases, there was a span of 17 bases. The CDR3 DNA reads TGTGCCAGCAGCTCCCTGTTACAGGCGGAGGGAAACACCATATATTTT. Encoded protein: CASSSLLQAEGNTIYF.

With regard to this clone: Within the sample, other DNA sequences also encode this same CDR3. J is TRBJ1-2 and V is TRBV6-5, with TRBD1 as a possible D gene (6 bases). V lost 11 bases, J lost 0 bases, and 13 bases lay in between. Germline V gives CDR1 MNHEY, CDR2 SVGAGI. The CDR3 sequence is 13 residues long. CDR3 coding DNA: TGTGCCTCAGGGGCGGGCCCTAACTATGGCTACACCTTC. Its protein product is CASGAGPNYGYTF.

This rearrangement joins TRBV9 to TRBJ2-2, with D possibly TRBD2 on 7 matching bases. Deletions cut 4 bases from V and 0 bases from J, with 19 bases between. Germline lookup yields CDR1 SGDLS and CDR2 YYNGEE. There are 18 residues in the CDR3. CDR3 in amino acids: CASSSTDRGAPNTGELFF. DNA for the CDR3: TGTGCCAGCAGCTCAACCGATCGGGGGGCACCGAACACCGGGGAGCTGTTTTTT.

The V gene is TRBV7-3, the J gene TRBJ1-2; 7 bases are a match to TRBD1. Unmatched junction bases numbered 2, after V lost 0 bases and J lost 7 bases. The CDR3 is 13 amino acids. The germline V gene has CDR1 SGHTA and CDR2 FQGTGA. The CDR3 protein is CASSLTTGFGYTF. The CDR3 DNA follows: TGTGCCAGCAGCTTAACGACAGGGTTTGGCTACACCTTC.

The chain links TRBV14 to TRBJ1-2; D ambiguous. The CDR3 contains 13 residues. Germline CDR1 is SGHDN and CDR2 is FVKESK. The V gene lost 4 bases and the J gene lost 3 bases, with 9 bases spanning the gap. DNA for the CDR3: TGTGCCAGCAGCCGGAGAGCCTACTATGGCTACACCTTC. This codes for CASSRRAYYGYTF.

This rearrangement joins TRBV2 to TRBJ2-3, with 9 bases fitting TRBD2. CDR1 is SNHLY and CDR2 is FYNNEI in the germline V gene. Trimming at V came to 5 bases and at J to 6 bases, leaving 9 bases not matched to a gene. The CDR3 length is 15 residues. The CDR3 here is CASSPMAGGPDTQYF. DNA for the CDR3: TGTGCCAGCAGTCCAATGGCGGGAGGGCCCGATACGCAGTATTTT.

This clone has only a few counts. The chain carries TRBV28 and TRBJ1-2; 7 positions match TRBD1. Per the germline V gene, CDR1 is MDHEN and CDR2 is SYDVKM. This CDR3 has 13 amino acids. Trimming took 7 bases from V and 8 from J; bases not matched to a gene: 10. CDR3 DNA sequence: TGTGCCAGCACCTCATACAGGGGCGAAGGCTACACCTTC. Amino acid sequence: CASTSYRGEGYTF.

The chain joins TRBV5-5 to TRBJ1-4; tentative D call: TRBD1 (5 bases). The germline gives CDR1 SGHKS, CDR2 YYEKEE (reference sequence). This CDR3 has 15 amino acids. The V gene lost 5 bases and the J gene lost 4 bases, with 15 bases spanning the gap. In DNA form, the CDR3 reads TGTGCCAGCAGTGCAAGGGGCTATAATAATGAAAAACTGTTTTTT. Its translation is CASSARGYNNEKLFF.

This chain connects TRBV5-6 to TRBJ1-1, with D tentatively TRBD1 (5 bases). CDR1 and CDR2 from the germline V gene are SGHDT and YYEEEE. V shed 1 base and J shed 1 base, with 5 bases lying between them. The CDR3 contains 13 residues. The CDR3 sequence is CASSLTGNTEAFF. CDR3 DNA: TGTGCCAGCAGCTTGACAGGGAACACTGAAGCTTTCTTT.

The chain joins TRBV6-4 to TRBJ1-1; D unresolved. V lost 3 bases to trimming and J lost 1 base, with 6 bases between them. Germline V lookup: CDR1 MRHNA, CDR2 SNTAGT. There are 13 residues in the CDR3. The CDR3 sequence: CASSESENTEAFF. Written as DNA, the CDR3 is TGTGCCAGCAGTGAGAGCGAGAACACTGAAGCTTTCTTT.

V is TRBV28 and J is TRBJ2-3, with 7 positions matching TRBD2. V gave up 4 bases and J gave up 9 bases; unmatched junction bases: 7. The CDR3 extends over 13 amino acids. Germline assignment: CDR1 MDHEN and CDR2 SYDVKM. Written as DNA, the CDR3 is TGTGCCAGCAGTTCGGGGCTAGCGGTAACGCAGTATTTT. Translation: CASSSGLAVTQYF. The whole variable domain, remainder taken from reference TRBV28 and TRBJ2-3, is DVKVTQSSRYLVKRTGEKVFLECVQDMDHENMFWYRQDPGLGLRLIYFSYDVKMKEKGDIPEGYSVSREKKERFSLILESASTNQTSMYLCASSSGLAVTQYFGPGTRLTVL.

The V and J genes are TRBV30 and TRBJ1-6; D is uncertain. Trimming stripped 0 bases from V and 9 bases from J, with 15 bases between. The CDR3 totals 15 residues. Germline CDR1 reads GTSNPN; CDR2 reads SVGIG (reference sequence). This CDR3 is CAWSVRELIPSPLHF. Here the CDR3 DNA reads TGTGCCTGGAGTGTACGGGAACTCATCCCTTCACCCCTCCACTTT.

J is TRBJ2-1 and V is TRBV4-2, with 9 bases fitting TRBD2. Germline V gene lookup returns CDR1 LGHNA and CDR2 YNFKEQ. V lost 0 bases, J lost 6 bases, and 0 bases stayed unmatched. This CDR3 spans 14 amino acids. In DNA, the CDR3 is TGTGCCAGCAGCCAAGAGACTAGCGGCAATGAGCAGTTCTTC. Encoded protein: CASSQETSGNEQFF.

CDR3 nucleotide sequence: TGTGCCACCTCCCGGCGGGGAGGAAATTCACCCCTCCACTTT. It translates to CATSRRGGNSPLHF. V usage is TRBV19 and J usage is TRBJ1-6; D is ambiguous. The CDR3 is 14 amino acids. In germline, CDR1 is LNHDA, CDR2 SQIVND (reference sequence). With 10 bases removed from V and 7 bases from J, the gap between germline ends came to 17 bases.

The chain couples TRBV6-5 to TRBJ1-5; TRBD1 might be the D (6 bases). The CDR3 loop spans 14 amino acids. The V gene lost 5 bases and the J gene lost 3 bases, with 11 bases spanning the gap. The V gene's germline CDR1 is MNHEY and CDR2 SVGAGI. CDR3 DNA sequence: TGTGCCAGCAGTCAACAGGGCTCCAATCAGCCCCAGCATTTT. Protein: CASSQQGSNQPQHF.

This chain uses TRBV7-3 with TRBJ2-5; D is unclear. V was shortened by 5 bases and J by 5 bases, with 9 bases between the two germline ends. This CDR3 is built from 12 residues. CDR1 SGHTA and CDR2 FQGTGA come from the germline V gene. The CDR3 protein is CASSGNGETQYF. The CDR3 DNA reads TGTGCCAGCAGCGGAAACGGGGAGACCCAGTACTTC.

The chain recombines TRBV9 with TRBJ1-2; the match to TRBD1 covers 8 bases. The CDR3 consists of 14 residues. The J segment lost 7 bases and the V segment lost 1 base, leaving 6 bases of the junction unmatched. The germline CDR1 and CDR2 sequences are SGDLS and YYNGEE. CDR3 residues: CASSVRQGASGYTF. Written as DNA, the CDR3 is TGTGCCAGCAGCGTACGGCAGGGGGCTTCTGGCTACACCTTC.

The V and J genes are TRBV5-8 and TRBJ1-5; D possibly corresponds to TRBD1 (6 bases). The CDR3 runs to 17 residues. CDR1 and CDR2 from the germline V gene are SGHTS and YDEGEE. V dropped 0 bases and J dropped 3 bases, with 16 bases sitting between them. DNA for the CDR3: TGTGCCAGCAGCTTGGGGCAACACAGGGCCAACAATCAGCCCCAGCATTTT. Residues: CASSLGQHRANNQPQHF.

In DNA, the CDR3 is TGTGCCAGCACCAAGGGACAGGGGGTCTCCTATGGCTACACCTTC. It encodes CASTKGQGVSYGYTF. The chain is built from TRBV6-5 and TRBJ1-2; the match to TRBD1 covers 11 bases. The germline V gene has CDR1 MNHEY and CDR2 SVGAGI. J gave up 4 bases and V 7 bases, and 8 bases lay outside the gene matches. This CDR3 has 15 residues.